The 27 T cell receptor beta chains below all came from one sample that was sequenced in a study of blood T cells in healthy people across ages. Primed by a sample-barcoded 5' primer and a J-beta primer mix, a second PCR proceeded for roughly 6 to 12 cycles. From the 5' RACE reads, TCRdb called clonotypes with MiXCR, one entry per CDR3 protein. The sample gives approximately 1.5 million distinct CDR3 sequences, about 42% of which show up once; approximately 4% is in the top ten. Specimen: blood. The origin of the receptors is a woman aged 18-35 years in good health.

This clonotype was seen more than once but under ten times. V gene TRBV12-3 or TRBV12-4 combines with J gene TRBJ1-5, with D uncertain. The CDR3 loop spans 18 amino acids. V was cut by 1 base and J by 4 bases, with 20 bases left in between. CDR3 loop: CASSLESWPKDWNQPQHF. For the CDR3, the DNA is TGTGCCAGCAGTTTAGAGAGCTGGCCAAAGGACTGGAATCAGCCCCAGCATTTT.

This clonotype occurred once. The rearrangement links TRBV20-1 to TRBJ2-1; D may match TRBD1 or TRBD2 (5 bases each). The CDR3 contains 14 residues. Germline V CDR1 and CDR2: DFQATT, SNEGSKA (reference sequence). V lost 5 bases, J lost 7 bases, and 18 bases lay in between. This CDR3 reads CSAVRTPGRNEQFF. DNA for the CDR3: TGCAGTGCTGTACGCACCCCGGGGCGTAATGAGCAGTTCTTC.

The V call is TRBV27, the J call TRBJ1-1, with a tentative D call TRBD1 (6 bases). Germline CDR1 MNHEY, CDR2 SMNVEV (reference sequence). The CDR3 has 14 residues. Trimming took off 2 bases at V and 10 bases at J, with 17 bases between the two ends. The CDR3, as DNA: TGTGCCAGCAGTTTAAGTGGGGGCAGGGCCCGAGCTTTCTTT. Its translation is CASSLSGGRARAFF.

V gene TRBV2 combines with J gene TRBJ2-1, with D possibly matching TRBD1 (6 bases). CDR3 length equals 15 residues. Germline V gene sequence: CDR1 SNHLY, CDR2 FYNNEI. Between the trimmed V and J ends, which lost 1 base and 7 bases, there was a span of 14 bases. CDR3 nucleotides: TGTGCCAGCAGTGAAGACGGGACACCTCCTAATGAGCAGTTCTTC. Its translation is CASSEDGTPPNEQFF. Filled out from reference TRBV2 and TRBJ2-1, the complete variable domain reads EPEVTQTPSHQVTQMGQEVILRCVPISNHLYFYWYRQILGQKVEFLVSFYNNEISEKSEIFDDQFSVERPDGSNFTLKIRSTKLEDSAMYFCASSEDGTPPNEQFFGPGTRLTVL.

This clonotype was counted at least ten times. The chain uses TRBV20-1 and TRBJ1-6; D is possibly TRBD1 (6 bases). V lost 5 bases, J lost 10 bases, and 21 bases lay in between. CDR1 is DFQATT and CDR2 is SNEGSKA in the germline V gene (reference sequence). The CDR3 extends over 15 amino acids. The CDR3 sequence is CSAQSGGRTGSPLHF. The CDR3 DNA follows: TGCAGTGCTCAGAGTGGGGGGCGTACGGGATCACCCCTCCACTTT.

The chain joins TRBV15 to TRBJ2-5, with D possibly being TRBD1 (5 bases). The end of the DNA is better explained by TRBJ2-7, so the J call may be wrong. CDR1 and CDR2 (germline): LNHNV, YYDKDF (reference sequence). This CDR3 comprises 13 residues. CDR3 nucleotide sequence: TGTGCCACCAGCAGGGTTCTGACAGCCGAGCAGTACTTC. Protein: CATSRVLTAEQYF.

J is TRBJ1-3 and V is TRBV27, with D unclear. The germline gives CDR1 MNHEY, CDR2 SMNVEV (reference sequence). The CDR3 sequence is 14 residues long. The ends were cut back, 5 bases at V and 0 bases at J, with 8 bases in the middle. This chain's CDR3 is CASSTSSSGNTIYF. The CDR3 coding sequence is TGTGCCAGCAGTACCTCTAGCTCTGGAAACACCATATATTTT.

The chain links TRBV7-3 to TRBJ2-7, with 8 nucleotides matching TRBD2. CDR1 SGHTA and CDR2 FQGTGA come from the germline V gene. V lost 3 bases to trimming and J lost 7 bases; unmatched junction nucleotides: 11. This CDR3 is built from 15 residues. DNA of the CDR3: TGTGCCAGCAGCTTCTCGAGCGGGGGATACAATGAGCAGTACTTC. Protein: CASSFSSGGYNEQYF.

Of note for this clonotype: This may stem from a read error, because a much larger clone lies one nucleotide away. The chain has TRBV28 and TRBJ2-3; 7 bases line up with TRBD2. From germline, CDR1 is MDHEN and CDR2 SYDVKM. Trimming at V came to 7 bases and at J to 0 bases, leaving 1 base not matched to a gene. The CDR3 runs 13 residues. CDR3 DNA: TGTGCCAGCATTAGCGGGAGCACAGATACGCAGTATTTT. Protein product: CASISGSTDTQYF.

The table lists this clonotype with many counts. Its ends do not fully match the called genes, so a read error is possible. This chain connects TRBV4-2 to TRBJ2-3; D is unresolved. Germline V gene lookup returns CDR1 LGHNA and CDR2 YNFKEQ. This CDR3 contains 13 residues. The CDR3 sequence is CASSQVTGDTQYF. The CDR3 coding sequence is TGCGCCAGCAGCCAAGTAACGGGCGATACGCAGTATTTT.

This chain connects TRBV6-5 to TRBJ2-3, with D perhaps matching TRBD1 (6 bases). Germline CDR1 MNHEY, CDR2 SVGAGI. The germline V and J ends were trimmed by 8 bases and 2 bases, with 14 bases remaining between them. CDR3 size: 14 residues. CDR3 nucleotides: TGTGCCAGCCAGGGGATCCCTTACACAGATACGCAGTATTTT. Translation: CASQGIPYTDTQYF.

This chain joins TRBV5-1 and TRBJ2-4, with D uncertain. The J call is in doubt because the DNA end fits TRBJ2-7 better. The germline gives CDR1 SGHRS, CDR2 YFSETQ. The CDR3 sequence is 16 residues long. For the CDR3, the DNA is TGCGCCAGCAGCTTGGGGGTATTTACGATCGGCGACGAGCAGTACTTC. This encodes CASSLGVFTIGDEQYF.

The CDR3 region has the DNA TGCAGCGTTGAAGTACGGGGGGCATCCACAGATACGCAGTATTTT. Translating it yields CSVEVRGASTDTQYF. The J gene is TRBJ2-3, the V gene TRBV29-1; D perhaps matches TRBD2 (7 bases). The length of the CDR3 is 15 residues. In germline, CDR1 is SQVTM, CDR2 ANQGSEA. Trimming took off 1 base at V and 2 bases at J, with 13 bases between the two ends.

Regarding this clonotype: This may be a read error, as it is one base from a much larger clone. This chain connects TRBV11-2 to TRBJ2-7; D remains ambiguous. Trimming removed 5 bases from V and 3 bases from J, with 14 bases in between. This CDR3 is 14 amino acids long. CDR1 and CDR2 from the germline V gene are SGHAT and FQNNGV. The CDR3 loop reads CASSVARLSYEQYF. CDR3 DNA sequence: TGTGCCAGCAGCGTAGCCCGGCTTAGCTACGAGCAGTACTTC.

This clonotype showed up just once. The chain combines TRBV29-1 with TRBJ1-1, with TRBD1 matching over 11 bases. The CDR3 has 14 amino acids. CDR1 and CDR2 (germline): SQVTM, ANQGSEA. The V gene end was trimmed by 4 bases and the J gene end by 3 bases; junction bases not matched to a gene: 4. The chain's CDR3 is CSVAGTGGDTEAFF. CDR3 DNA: TGCAGCGTTGCTGGGACAGGGGGAGACACTGAAGCTTTCTTT.

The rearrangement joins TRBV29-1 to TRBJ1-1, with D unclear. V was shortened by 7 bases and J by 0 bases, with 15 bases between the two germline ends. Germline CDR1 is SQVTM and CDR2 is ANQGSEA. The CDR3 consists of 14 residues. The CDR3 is CSAGDGIMNTEAFF. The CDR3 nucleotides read TGCAGCGCTGGAGACGGAATAATGAACACTGAAGCTTTCTTT.

The CDR3 nucleotides read TGTGCCAGCAGAGCCGGGACAGGGGGCCTTTACGAGCAGTACTTC. It is translated as CASRAGTGGLYEQYF. V usage is TRBV2 and J usage is TRBJ2-7; 12 bases are shared with TRBD1. The CDR3 totals 15 residues. The trim removed 6 bases at V and 4 bases at J, leaving 7 bases unmatched. The germline gives CDR1 SNHLY, CDR2 FYNNEI.

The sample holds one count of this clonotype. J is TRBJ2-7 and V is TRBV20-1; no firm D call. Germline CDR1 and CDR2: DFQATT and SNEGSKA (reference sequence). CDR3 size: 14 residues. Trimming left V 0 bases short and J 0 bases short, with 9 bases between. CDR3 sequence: CSAREGVSSYEQYF. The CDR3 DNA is TGCAGTGCTAGAGAGGGTGTTAGCTCCTACGAGCAGTACTTC.

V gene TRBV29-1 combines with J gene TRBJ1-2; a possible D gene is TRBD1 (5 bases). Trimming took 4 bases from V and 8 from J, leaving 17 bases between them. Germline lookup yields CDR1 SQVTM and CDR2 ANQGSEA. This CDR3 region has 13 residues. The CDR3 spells CSVAPPGRQGYTF. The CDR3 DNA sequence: TGCAGCGTTGCCCCTCCAGGGAGGCAGGGCTACACCTTC. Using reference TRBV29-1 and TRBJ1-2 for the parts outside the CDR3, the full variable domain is SAVISQKPSRDICQRGTSLTIQCQVDSQVTMMFWYRQQPGQSLTLIATANQGSEATYESGFVIDKFPISRPNLTFSTLTVSNMSPEDSSIYLCSVAPPGRQGYTFGSGTRLTVV.

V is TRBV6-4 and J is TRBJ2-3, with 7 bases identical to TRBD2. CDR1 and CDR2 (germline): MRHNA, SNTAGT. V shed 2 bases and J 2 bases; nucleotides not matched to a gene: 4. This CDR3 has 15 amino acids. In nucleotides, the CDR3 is TGTGCCAGCAGTGACGGGGGACTACCCACAGATACGCAGTATTTT. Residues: CASSDGGLPTDTQYF.

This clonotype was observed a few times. CDR3 sequence (DNA): TGCAGTGCTAGAGTGGGATATCTCAGGGGCCGGAGCAACTATGGCTACACCTTC. It yields the protein CSARVGYLRGRSNYGYTF. The chain links TRBV20-1 to TRBJ1-2; TRBD1 might be the D (6 bases). Germline assignment: CDR1 DFQATT and CDR2 SNEGSKA (reference sequence). The ends were cut back, 1 base at V and 2 bases at J, with 23 bases in the middle. This CDR3 is 18 amino acids long.

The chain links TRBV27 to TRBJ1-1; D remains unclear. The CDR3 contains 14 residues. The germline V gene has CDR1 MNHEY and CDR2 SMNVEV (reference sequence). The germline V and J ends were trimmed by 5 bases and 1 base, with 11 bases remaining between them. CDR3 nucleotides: TGTGCCAGCAGTCCGCTCCCAACGAACACTGAAGCTTTCTTT. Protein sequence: CASSPLPTNTEAFF.

This CDR3 is CASSLEGRVAGELFF. For the CDR3, the DNA is TGTGCCAGCAGCTTAGAAGGCAGGGTCGCCGGGGAGCTGTTTTTT. The chain carries TRBV7-8 and TRBJ2-2; perhaps TRBD1 as D (5 bases). This CDR3 is 15 amino acids long. Germline CDR1 reads SGHVS; CDR2 reads FQNEAQ. V was trimmed by 1 base and J by 6 bases, leaving 12 bases between them.

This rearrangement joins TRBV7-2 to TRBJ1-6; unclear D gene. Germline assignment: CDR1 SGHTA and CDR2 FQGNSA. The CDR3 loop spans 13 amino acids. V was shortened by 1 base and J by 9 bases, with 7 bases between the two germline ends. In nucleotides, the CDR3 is TGTGCCAGCAGCTTAGAGCGGGGTTCACCCCTCCACTTT. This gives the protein CASSLERGSPLHF. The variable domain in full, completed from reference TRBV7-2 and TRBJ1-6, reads GAGVSQSPSNKVTEKGKDVELRCDPISGHTALYWYRQSLGQGLEFLIYFQGNSAPDKSGLPSDRFSAERTGGSVSTLTIQRTQQEDSAVYLCASSLERGSPLHFGNGTRLTVT.

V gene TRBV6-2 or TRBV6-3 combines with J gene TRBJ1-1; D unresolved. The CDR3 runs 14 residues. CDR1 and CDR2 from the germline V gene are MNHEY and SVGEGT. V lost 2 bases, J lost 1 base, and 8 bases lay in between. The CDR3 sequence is CASSYLRANTEAFF. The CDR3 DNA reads TGTGCCAGCAGTTACCTTCGTGCGAACACTGAAGCTTTCTTT.

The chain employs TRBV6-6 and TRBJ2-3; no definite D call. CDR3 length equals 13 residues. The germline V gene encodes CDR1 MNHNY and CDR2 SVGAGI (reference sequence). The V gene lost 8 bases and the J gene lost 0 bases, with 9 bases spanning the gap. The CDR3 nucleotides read TGTGCCAGCCACCCCCTTAGCACAGATACGCAGTATTTT. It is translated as CASHPLSTDTQYF.

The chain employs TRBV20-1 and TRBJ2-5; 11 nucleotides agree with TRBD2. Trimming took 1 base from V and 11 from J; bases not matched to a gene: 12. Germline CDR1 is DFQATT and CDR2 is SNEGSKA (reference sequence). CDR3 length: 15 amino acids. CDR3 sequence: CSARAGTSGNNEQYF. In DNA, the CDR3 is TGCAGTGCTAGAGCCGGGACTAGCGGAAACAATGAGCAGTACTTC.